Listed here are 4 T cell receptor beta chains from one sample, sequenced in a study of T cell responses to AZD1222 COVID-19 vaccine. TCRdb keeps only in-frame clones here, not all; method: immunoSEQ multiplex PCR. The sample lists about 140,000 clones; just over 90% were seen once. Specimen: peripheral blood, collected on day 0 of AZD1222 vaccination. These receptors originate from an adult in good health.

The chain employs TRBV11-1 and TRBJ2-3, with a weak D call TRBD2 (6 bases). The length of the CDR3 is 16 residues. CDR1 and CDR2 from the germline V gene are SGHAT and FQDESV (reference sequence). Trimming removed 6 bases at V and 5 bases at J, with 21 bases between. CDR3 protein: CASRGGPRDSRDTQYF. CDR3 sequence (DNA): TGTGCCAGCAGGGGTGGCCCCCGGGACTCCAGAGATACGCAGTATTTT.

Of note for this clone: Germline and junction disagree at one end, which may indicate a read error. This CDR3 is CASSWGDRPNF. CDR3 bases: TGTGCCAGCAGCTGGGGGGACAGGCCGAACTTC. This sequence joins TRBV7-2 and TRBJ2-7; 8 bases are shared with TRBD1. The CDR3 runs to 11 residues. From germline, CDR1 is SGHTA and CDR2 FQGNSA. The whole variable domain, filled in from reference TRBV7-2 and TRBJ2-7, reads GAGVSQSPSNKVTEKGKDVELRCDPISGHTALYWYRQSLGQGLEFLIYFQGNSAPDKSGLPSDRFSAERTGGSVSTLTIQRTQQEDSAVYLCASSWGDRPNFGPGTRLTVT.

On this clone: In the same sample, other DNA sequences code for this CDR3. This sequence joins TRBV5-1 and TRBJ1-2, with TRBD1 identical over 11 bases. Losses at the gene ends were 4 bases for V and 5 bases for J; bases not matched to a gene: 4. Germline assignment: CDR1 SGHRS and CDR2 YFSETQ. The CDR3 has 14 amino acids. The CDR3 DNA reads TGCGCCAGCAGCCCTGGACAGGGGGCTTATGGCTACACCTTC. Translation gives CASSPGQGAYGYTF.

The chain combines TRBV7-9 with TRBJ1-1; D ambiguous. Trimming shortened V by 5 bases and J by 3 bases, and 4 bases separated the two germline ends. The CDR3 covers 11 residues. Germline values: CDR1 SEHNR, CDR2 FQNEAQ (reference sequence). Here the CDR3 DNA reads TGTGCCAGCAGCCGGGACACTGAAGCTTTCTTT. This translates into CASSRDTEAFF. Full variable domain (missing parts from reference TRBV7-9 and TRBJ1-1): DTGVSQNPRHKITKRGQNVTFRCDPISEHNRLYWYRQTLGQGPEFLTYFQNEAQLEKSRLLSDRFSAERPKGSFSTLEIQRTEQGDSAMYLCASSRDTEAFFGQGTRLTVV.